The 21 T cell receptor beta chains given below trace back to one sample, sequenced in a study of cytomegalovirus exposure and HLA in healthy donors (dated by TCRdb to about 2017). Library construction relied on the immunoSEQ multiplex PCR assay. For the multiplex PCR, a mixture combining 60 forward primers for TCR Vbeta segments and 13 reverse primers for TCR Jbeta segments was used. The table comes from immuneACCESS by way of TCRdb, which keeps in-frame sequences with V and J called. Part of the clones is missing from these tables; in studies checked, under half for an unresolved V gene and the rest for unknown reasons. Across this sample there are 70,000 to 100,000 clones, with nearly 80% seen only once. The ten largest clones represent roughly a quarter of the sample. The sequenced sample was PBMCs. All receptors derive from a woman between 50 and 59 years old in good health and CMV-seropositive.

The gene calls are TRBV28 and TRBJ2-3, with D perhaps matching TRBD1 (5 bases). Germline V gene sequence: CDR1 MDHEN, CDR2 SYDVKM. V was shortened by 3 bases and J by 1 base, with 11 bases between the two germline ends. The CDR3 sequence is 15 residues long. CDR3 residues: CASSLGQPGTDTQYF. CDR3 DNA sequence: TGTGCCAGCAGTTTGGGGCAGCCCGGCACAGATACGCAGTATTTT.

The CDR3, as DNA: TGTGCCTGGAGTGTTCGACAGGCAGCAGGCTACACCTTC. This sequence encodes CAWSVRQAAGYTF. The chain employs TRBV30 and TRBJ1-2, with D possibly TRBD1 on 6 matching bases. Deletions cut 0 bases from V and 8 bases from J, with 13 bases between. Germline loops: CDR1 GTSNPN, CDR2 SVGIG (reference sequence). CDR3 length: 13 residues.

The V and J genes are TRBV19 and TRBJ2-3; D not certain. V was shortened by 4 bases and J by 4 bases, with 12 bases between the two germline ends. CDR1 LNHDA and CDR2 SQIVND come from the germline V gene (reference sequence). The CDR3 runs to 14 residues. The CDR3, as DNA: TGTGCCAGTAGTAGGCCCAGGCGCGCAGATACGCAGTATTTT. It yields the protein CASSRPRRADTQYF.

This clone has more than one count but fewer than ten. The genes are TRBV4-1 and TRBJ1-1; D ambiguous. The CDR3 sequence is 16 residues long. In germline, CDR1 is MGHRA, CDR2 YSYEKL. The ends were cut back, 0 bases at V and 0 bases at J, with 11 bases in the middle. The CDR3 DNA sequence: TGCGCCAGCAGCCAAGAATCGACTCTCATGAACACTGAAGCTTTCTTT. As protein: CASSQESTLMNTEAFF.

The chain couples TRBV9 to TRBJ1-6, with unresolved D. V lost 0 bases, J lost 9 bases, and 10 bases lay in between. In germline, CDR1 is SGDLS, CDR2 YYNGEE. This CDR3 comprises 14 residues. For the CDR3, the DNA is TGTGCCAGCAGCGTAGCGGCAGGTGGTTCACCCCTCCACTTT. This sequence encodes CASSVAAGGSPLHF.

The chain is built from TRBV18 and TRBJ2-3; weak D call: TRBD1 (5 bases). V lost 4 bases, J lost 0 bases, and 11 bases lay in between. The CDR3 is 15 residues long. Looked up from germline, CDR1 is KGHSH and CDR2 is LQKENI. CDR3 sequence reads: CASSRQSPSTDTQYF. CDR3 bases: TGTGCCAGCTCACGACAGTCCCCTAGCACAGATACGCAGTATTTT.

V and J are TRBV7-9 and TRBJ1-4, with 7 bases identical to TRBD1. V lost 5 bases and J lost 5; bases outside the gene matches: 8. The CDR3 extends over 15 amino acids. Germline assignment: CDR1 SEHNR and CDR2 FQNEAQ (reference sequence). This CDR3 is CASSPRDRLNEKLFF. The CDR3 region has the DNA TGTGCCAGCAGCCCCCGGGACAGACTAAATGAAAAACTGTTTTTT.

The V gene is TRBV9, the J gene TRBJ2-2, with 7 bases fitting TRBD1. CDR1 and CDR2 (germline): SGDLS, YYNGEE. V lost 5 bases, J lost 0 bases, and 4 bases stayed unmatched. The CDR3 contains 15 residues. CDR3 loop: CASSPGGANTGELFF. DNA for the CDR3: TGTGCCAGCAGTCCAGGGGGAGCGAACACCGGGGAGCTGTTTTTT.

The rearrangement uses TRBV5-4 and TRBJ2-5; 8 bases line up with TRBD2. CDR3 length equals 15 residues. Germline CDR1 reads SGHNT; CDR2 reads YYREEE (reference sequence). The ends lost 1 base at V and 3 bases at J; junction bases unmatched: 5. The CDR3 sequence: CASSLSGGPKETQYF. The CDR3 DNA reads TGTGCCAGCAGCTTGAGCGGGGGCCCTAAAGAGACCCAGTACTTC.

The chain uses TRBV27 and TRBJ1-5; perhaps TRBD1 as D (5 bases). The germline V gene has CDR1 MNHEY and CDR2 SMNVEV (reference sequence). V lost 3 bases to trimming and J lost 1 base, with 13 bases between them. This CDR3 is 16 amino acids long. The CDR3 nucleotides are TGTGCCAGCAGTTTTAATCAGGGAACAAGCAATCAGCCCCAGCATTTT. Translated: CASSFNQGTSNQPQHF.

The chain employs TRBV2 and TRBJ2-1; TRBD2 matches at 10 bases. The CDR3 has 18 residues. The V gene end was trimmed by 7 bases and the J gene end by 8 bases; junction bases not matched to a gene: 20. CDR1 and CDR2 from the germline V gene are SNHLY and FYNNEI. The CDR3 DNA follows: TGTGCCAGCAATACTCCGGAGCGGGAGGGAAAGAGTATGTATGAGCAGTTCTTC. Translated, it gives CASNTPEREGKSMYEQFF.

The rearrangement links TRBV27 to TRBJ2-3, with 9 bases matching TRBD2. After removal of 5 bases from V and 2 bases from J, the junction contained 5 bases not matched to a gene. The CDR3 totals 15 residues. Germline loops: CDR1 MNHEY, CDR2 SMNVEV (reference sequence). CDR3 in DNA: TGTGCCAGCAGTGGGAGCGGGAGGTTCACAGATACGCAGTATTTT. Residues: CASSGSGRFTDTQYF.

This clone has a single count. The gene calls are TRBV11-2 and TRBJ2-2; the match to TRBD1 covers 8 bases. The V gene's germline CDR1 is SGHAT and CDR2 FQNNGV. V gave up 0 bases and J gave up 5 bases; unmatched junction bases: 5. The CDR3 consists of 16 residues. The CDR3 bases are TGTGCCAGCAGCTTAGACCAGGGGGCCTTTACCGGGGAGCTGTTTTTT. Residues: CASSLDQGAFTGELFF.

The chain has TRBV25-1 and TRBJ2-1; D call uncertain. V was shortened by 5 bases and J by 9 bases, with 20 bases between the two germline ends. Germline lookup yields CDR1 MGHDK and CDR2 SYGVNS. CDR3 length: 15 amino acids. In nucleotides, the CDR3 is TGTGCCAGCAGTAAACAATCAGGCAGGTTCGGTGAGCAGTTCTTC. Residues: CASSKQSGRFGEQFF.

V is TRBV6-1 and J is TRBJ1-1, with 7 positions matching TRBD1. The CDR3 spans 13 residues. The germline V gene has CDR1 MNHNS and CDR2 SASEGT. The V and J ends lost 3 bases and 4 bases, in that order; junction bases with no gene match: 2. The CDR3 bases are TGTGCCAGCAGTGACAGGGGGACCACTGAAGCTTTCTTT. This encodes CASSDRGTTEAFF.

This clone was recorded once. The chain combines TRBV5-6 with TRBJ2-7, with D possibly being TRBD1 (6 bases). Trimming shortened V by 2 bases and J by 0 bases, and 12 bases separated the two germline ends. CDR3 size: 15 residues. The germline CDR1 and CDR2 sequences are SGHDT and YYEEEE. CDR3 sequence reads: CASSFGQIFSYEQYF. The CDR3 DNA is TGTGCCAGCAGCTTTGGACAGATTTTCTCCTACGAGCAGTACTTC.

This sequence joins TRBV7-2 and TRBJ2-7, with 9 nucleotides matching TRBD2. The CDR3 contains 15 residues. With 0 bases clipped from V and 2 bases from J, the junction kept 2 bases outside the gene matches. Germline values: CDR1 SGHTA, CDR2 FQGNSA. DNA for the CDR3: TGTGCCAGCAGCTTAGCTAGCGGGGGAACCTACGAGCAGTACTTC. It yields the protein CASSLASGGTYEQYF.

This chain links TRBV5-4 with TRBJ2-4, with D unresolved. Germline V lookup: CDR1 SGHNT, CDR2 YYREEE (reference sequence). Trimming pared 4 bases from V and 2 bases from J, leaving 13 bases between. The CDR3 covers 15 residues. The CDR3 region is CASSPPSLPKNIQYF. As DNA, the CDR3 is TGTGCCAGCAGCCCCCCGTCACTCCCCAAAAACATTCAGTACTTC.

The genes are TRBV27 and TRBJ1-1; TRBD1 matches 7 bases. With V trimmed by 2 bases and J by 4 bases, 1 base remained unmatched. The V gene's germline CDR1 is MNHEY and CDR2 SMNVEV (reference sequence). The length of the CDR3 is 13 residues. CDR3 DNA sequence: TGTGCCAGCAGTTTAGGACAGGCCACTGAAGCTTTCTTT. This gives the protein CASSLGQATEAFF.

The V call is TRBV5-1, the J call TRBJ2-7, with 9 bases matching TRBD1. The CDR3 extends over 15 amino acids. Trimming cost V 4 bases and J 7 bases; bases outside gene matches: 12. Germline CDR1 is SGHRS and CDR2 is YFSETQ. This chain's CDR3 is CASSAPGQGVQEQYF. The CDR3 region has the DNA TGCGCCAGCAGCGCCCCGGGACAGGGCGTACAGGAGCAGTACTTC.

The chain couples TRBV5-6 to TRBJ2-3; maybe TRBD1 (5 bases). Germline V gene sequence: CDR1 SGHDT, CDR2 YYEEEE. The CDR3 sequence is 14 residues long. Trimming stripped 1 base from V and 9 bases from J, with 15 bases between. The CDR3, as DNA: TGTGCCAGCAGCTTGTGGGGCAGCGAGAGGACGCAGTATTTT. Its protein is CASSLWGSERTQYF.